The 27 T cell receptor beta chains below all came from one sample that was sequenced in a study of spatial heterogeneity in lung cancer. Study findings and constraints: Mutation tallies in tumors tracked expanded intratumoral alpha and beta TCR counts.

In TCRdb, the 5' RACE reads were re-called with MiXCR into one record per CDR3 protein. The data contain some 20,000 distinct CDR3 sequences, about 16% of them singletons. Documented time point: sample taken at primary tumor resection. The antigens these receptors bind are not known. The sample was lung tumor tissue, taken at surgery. All receptors come from a female donor with early-stage non-small cell lung cancer.

This clonotype turned up a few times. The chain links TRBV15 to TRBJ2-5; D is perhaps TRBD2 (5 bases). Trimming cost V 1 base and J 1 base, with 13 bases left between them. The germline V gene encodes CDR1 LNHNV and CDR2 YYDKDF (reference sequence). CDR3 size: 16 residues. The CDR3: CATSRVRGVGQETQYF. The CDR3 DNA reads TGTGCCACCAGCAGAGTTCGGGGAGTCGGCCAAGAGACCCAGTACTTC.

This clonotype was seen a few times. CDR3 residues: CASSPMIRASGSSGELFF. The CDR3 bases are TGTGCCAGCAGCCCCATGATTCGGGCTAGCGGGAGTTCCGGGGAGCTGTTTTTT. The chain joins TRBV9 to TRBJ2-2; 10 bases match TRBD2. The trim removed 4 bases at V and 6 bases at J, leaving 15 bases unmatched. Germline V CDR1 and CDR2: SGDLS, YYNGEE. The CDR3 has 18 amino acids.

This clonotype was seen repeatedly, ten times or more. J is TRBJ2-7 and V is TRBV6-5, with TRBD2 matching 7 bases. The CDR3 has 15 amino acids. CDR1 MNHEY and CDR2 SVGAGI come from the germline V gene. V trimming: 10 bases; J trimming: 4 bases; junction bases outside the gene matches: 16. CDR3 DNA sequence: TGTGCCATCCCAAAGTCGGGGGAGGGCCAATACGAGCAGTACTTC. Its translation is CAIPKSGEGQYEQYF.

The chain joins TRBV12-3 or TRBV12-4 to TRBJ2-2; D is unresolved. The CDR3 sequence is 14 residues long. Trimming shortened V by 4 bases and J by 3 bases, and 9 bases separated the two germline ends. The CDR3 sequence: CASSSRVDTGELFF. CDR3 sequence (DNA): TGTGCCAGCAGTTCCCGGGTAGACACCGGGGAGCTGTTTTTT.

This clonotype has a single count. The chain uses TRBV4-1 and TRBJ2-4, with D perhaps matching TRBD2 (6 bases). This CDR3 is 15 amino acids long. The germline V gene has CDR1 MGHRA and CDR2 YSYEKL. Trimming pared 0 bases from V and 6 bases from J, leaving 12 bases between. The chain's CDR3 is CASSQDGGKGNIQYF. CDR3 coding DNA: TGCGCCAGCAGCCAAGATGGGGGGAAAGGAAACATTCAGTACTTC.

The chain carries TRBV29-1 and TRBJ2-3; D gene uncertain. In germline, CDR1 is SQVTM, CDR2 ANQGSEA. The CDR3 length is 12 residues. Trimming removed 6 bases at V and 0 bases at J, with 7 bases between. The CDR3 DNA sequence: TGCAGCGTCCACAAAAGCACAGATACGCAGTATTTT. It yields the protein CSVHKSTDTQYF.

This clonotype was seen ten or more times. J is TRBJ2-7 and V is TRBV30; D may match TRBD1 or TRBD2 (5 bases each). Germline-derived CDR1 and CDR2 are GTSNPN and SVGIG (reference sequence). The CDR3 consists of 13 residues. Trimming took off 6 bases at V and 1 base at J, with 13 bases between the two ends. The CDR3 spells CACEGPVSYEQYF. CDR3 coding DNA: TGTGCCTGTGAGGGGCCGGTATCCTACGAGCAGTACTTC.

Ten or more counts support this clonotype. The chain joins TRBV20-1 to TRBJ2-3; 15 bases line up with TRBD2. Trimming removed 0 bases from V and 1 base from J; junction bases left unmatched: 2. CDR3 size: 17 residues. CDR1 is DFQATT, CDR2 SNEGSKA, per germline (reference sequence). The CDR3 sequence is CSARDGTSGRRTDTQYF. In nucleotides, the CDR3 is TGCAGTGCTAGAGATGGGACTAGCGGGAGGCGCACAGATACGCAGTATTTT.

The chain employs TRBV20-1 and TRBJ2-7; the match to TRBD2 covers 7 bases. In germline, CDR1 is DFQATT, CDR2 SNEGSKA (reference sequence). J gave up 5 bases and V 0 bases, and 7 bases lay outside the gene matches. The CDR3 runs to 14 residues. The CDR3 DNA reads TGCAGTGCTAGAGAGGGCGCGGGAGTGAACGAGCAGTACTTC. It translates to CSAREGAGVNEQYF.

The DNA for the CDR3 is TGTGCCAGCAGGGGAACCGGGGAGCTGTTTTTT. Translation gives CASRGTGELFF. The genes are TRBV12-3 or TRBV12-4 and TRBJ2-2, with D unclear. The CDR3 has 11 residues. V was trimmed by 6 bases and J by 5 bases, leaving 4 bases between them.

The table lists this clonotype with many counts. V is TRBV12-3 or TRBV12-4 and J is TRBJ1-5, with D perhaps matching TRBD1 (5 bases). The V end was cut by 5 bases, the J end by 3 bases, with 11 bases between. CDR3 length: 14 residues. The CDR3 DNA reads TGTGCCAGCAGTCCTGACGGACACAATCAGCCCCAGCATTTT. Its protein product is CASSPDGHNQPQHF.

At least ten counts were recorded for this clonotype. This chain uses TRBV18 with TRBJ2-3, with TRBD2 matching over 16 bases. Germline V CDR1 and CDR2: KGHSH, LQKENI. The length of the CDR3 is 19 residues. Losses at the gene ends were 3 bases for V and 1 base for J; bases not matched to a gene: 7. For the CDR3, the DNA is TGTGCCAGCTCACCGGGACTAGCGGGAGGGCCGAGAGGCACAGATACGCAGTATTTT. It translates to CASSPGLAGGPRGTDTQYF. Drawing the rest from reference TRBV18 and TRBJ2-3, the complete variable domain is NAGVMQNPRHLVRRRGQEARLRCSPMKGHSHVYWYRQLPEEGLKFMVYLQKENIIDESGMPKERFSAEFPKEGPSILRIQQVVRGDSAAYFCASSPGLAGGPRGTDTQYFGPGTRLTVL.

The chain is built from TRBV30 and TRBJ2-7, with D uncertain. There are 15 residues in the CDR3. Per the germline V gene, CDR1 is GTSNPN and CDR2 is SVGIG (reference sequence). Trimming removed 2 bases at V and 4 bases at J, with 18 bases between. The CDR3 region has the DNA TGTGCCTGGAGTAACCCTGGAATTGCGAATTACGAGCAGTACTTC. Its translation: CAWSNPGIANYEQYF.

This clonotype was counted at least ten times. The chain is built from TRBV2 and TRBJ2-7, with a possible D match to TRBD1 (6 bases). This CDR3 comprises 12 residues. V was clipped by 10 bases and J by 0 bases, with 10 bases between them. CDR1 and CDR2 from the germline V gene are SNHLY and FYNNEI. Here the CDR3 reads CATGQSSYEQYF. CDR3 in DNA: TGTGCCACCGGACAGAGCTCCTACGAGCAGTACTTC.

J is TRBJ2-7 and V is TRBV7-9; D perhaps matches TRBD1 (5 bases). CDR1 and CDR2 (germline): SEHNR, FQNEAQ (reference sequence). The CDR3 consists of 12 residues. Between the trimmed V and J ends, which lost 5 bases and 3 bases, there was a span of 8 bases. As DNA, the CDR3 is TGTGCCAGCAGCCCGGACATCTACGAGCAGTACTTC. This sequence encodes CASSPDIYEQYF.

The V gene is TRBV5-1, the J gene TRBJ2-7, with TRBD2 matching 9 bases. Germline loops: CDR1 SGHRS, CDR2 YFSETQ. The CDR3 is made up of 13 amino acids. Losses at the gene ends were 4 bases for V and 6 bases for J; bases not matched to a gene: 5. DNA of the CDR3: TGCGCCAGCAGCATCGGACTAGCGACCGAGCAGTACTTC. Translated: CASSIGLATEQYF.

The V and J genes are TRBV7-2 and TRBJ2-7; no reliable D call. The CDR3 loop spans 13 amino acids. Trimming removed 5 bases at V and 7 bases at J, with 15 bases between. Germline CDR1 is SGHTA and CDR2 is FQGNSA. The DNA of the CDR3 is TGTGCCAGCAGCCCCAGACTCCTACGGGAGCAGTACTTC. It specifies CASSPRLLREQYF.

This clonotype has a handful of counts. The chain is built from TRBV14 and TRBJ2-2, with 8 bases fitting TRBD2. There are 16 residues in the CDR3. The germline V gene encodes CDR1 SGHDN and CDR2 FVKESK. After removal of 1 base from V and 3 bases from J, the junction contained 4 bases not matched to a gene. For the CDR3, the DNA is TGTGCCAGCAGCCAAGCGGGAGGGCCGTACACCGGGGAGCTGTTTTTT. Its protein is CASSQAGGPYTGELFF.

This clonotype was seen more than once but under ten times. The chain is built from TRBV29-1 and TRBJ2-7; no firm D call. The CDR3 is 15 amino acids. Germline V gene sequence: CDR1 SQVTM, CDR2 ANQGSEA. Trimming left V 6 bases short and J 7 bases short, with 25 bases between. CDR3 protein: CSVTLMGPRSSEQYF. The CDR3 DNA reads as TGCAGCGTCACCCTGATGGGCCCTCGCTCGAGTGAGCAGTACTTC.

This clonotype appeared a few times. CDR3: CASSLRLAGGNEQFF. The CDR3 region has the DNA TGTGCCAGCAGTCTAAGACTAGCGGGAGGGAATGAGCAGTTCTTC. The genes are TRBV12-3 or TRBV12-4 and TRBJ2-1; TRBD2 agrees at 14 bases. The CDR3 is 15 amino acids. Trimming took 5 bases from V and 7 from J; bases not matched to a gene: 4.

This clonotype appeared a few times. The V gene is TRBV3-1, the J gene TRBJ2-2; the match to TRBD2 covers 11 bases. The V and J ends lost 1 base and 7 bases, in that order; junction bases with no gene match: 14. This CDR3 region has 19 residues. The V gene's germline CDR1 is LGHDT and CDR2 YNNKEL (reference sequence). The CDR3 reads CASSQVVVLAGAWGGELFF. The CDR3, as DNA: TGTGCCAGCAGCCAAGTGGTCGTACTAGCGGGAGCGTGGGGCGGGGAGCTGTTTTTT. Full variable domain (missing parts from reference TRBV3-1 and TRBJ2-2): DTAVSQTPKYLVTQMGNDKSIKCEQNLGHDTMYWYKQDSKKFLKIMFSYNNKELIINETVPNRFSPKSPDKAHLNLHINSLELGDSAVYFCASSQVVVLAGAWGGELFFGEGSRLTVL.

The table lists this clonotype with a few counts. This sequence joins TRBV7-3 and TRBJ2-2; TRBD2 agrees at 11 bases. The CDR3 is 19 residues long. The V gene end was trimmed by 6 bases and the J gene end by 0 bases; junction bases not matched to a gene: 12. Germline CDR1 reads SGHTA; CDR2 reads FQGTGA. In DNA form, the CDR3 reads TGTGCCAGCAGTCCATTTACCGGGACTAGCGGAGCGAACACCGGGGAGCTGTTTTTT. It yields the protein CASSPFTGTSGANTGELFF.

The chain recombines TRBV7-9 with TRBJ2-5; 7 positions agree with TRBD1. CDR1 and CDR2 (germline): SEHNR, FQNEAQ (reference sequence). The CDR3 covers 14 residues. V was pared by 4 bases and J by 2 bases, with 4 bases of the junction left unmatched. The CDR3 loop reads CASSSRTGQETQYF. The CDR3 DNA is TGTGCCAGCAGCTCCCGGACAGGACAAGAGACCCAGTACTTC.

The gene calls are TRBV4-1 and TRBJ2-1; a possible D gene is TRBD2 (6 bases). The CDR3 runs 15 residues. V lost 0 bases, J lost 9 bases, and 15 bases lay in between. CDR1 is MGHRA and CDR2 is YSYEKL in the germline V gene. The CDR3 spells CASSQDYGLLGEQFF. CDR3 bases: TGCGCCAGCAGCCAAGATTACGGACTACTGGGTGAGCAGTTCTTC.

The chain links TRBV10-3 to TRBJ2-3; D gene ambiguous. V was clipped by 10 bases and J by 2 bases, with 13 bases between them. Germline V gene lookup returns CDR1 ENHRY and CDR2 SYGVKD. The CDR3 covers 13 residues. The CDR3 loop is CASSLSPTDTQYF. DNA for the CDR3: TGTGCCAGCAGCCTCAGCCCCACAGATACGCAGTATTTT.

The chain uses TRBV5-1 and TRBJ2-7; TRBD2 aligns across 7 bases. This CDR3 region has 13 residues. The V segment lost 4 bases and the J segment 7 bases; nucleotides outside the gene matches: 8. Germline CDR1 reads SGHRS; CDR2 reads YFSETQ. This chain's CDR3 is CASSAGALLEQYF. As DNA, the CDR3 is TGCGCCAGCAGCGCGGGAGCTCTTTTAGAGCAGTACTTC.

The rearrangement joins TRBV28 to TRBJ2-1, with D possibly matching TRBD2 (6 bases). The V gene lost 6 bases and the J gene lost 0 bases, with 12 bases spanning the gap. The germline gives CDR1 MDHEN, CDR2 SYDVKM. This CDR3 spans 15 amino acids. The CDR3 loop is CASRTSSGSYNEQFF. In DNA form, the CDR3 reads TGTGCCAGCAGAACTAGTAGCGGCTCCTACAATGAGCAGTTCTTC.